A single sample gave rise to the 4 T cell receptor beta chains below, sequenced in a study of shared clonotypes between healthy human individuals. TCRdb's copy holds only in-frame clones and misses some; the assay was immunoSEQ multiplex PCR. The sample has about 380,000 clones; 96% are singletons. The sequenced sample consisted of memory CD8+ T cells sorted from blood. Subset specified: CD45RO+ cells pooled with CCR7-negative TemRA cells. Receptors originate from a man aged 30 to 39 in good health.

This clone occurred once. The CDR3 region has the DNA TGCGCCAGCAGCTCCGCGGGAGGTGGAACCGGGGAGCTGTTTTTT. Its protein is CASSSAGGGTGELFF. This rearrangement joins TRBV5-1 to TRBJ2-2; the match to TRBD2 covers 8 bases. The CDR3 is 15 residues long. CDR1 is SGHRS, CDR2 YFSETQ, per germline. The J segment lost 5 bases and the V segment lost 3 bases, leaving 6 bases of the junction unmatched.

This clone was recorded once. CDR3 amino acids: CASQTGGYSNQPQHF. In DNA form, the CDR3 reads TGTGCCAGCCAGACAGGGGGCTATAGCAATCAGCCCCAGCATTTT. V usage is TRBV27 and J usage is TRBJ1-5, with 10 positions matching TRBD1. This CDR3 contains 15 residues. Germline V gene data show CDR1 as MNHEY and CDR2 as SMNVEV (reference sequence). J lost 0 bases, V lost 8 bases, and 4 bases had no gene match.

The V gene is TRBV7-2, the J gene TRBJ1-3; D is uncertain. This CDR3 spans 16 amino acids. V lost 5 bases to trimming and J lost 0 bases, with 14 bases between them. The germline V gene encodes CDR1 SGHTA and CDR2 FQGNSA. CDR3 region: CASSGRRSSSGNTIYF. The CDR3 DNA follows: TGTGCCAGCAGCGGGCGACGGTCCAGCTCTGGAAACACCATATATTTT.

As regards this clone: The junction and the germline gene differ at one end; a read error may be behind it. The chain joins TRBV5-3 to TRBJ2-7; tentative D call: TRBD1 (5 bases). TRBV5-3 is given ORF status, its function remaining uncertain. The CDR3 contains 12 residues. In nucleotides, the CDR3 is TGTGCCAGAAGCGGAAGGACATCGGTTCAAGACTTC. Its protein is CARSGRTSVQDF.